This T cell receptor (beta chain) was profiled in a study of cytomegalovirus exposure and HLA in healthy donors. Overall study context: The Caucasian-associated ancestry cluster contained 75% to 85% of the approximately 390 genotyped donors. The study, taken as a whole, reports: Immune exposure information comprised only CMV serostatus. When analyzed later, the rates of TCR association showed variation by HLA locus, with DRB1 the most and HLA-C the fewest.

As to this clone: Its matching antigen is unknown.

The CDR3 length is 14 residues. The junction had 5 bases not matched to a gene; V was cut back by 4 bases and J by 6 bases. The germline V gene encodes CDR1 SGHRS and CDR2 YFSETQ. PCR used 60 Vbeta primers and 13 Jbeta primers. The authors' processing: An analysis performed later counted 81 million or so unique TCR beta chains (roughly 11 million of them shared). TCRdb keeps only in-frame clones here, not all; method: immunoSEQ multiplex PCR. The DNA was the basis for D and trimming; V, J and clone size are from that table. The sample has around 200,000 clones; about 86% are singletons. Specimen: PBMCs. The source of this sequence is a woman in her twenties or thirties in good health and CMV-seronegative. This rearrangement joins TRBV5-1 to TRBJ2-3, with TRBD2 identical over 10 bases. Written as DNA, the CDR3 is TGCGCCAGCAGCCCGGGACTAGCGATTGATACGCAGTATTTT. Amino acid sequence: CASSPGLAIDTQYF.